A single sample is the source of the 22 T cell receptor beta chains below, sequenced in a study of read filtering for tumor transcriptome and immune sequencing. From about 400 ng of RNA, a library with molecular barcoded alpha/delta and beta/gamma adaptors was made. TCRdb redid the calling of the reads with MiXCR, one entry per CDR3 protein. Of over 55,000 distinct CDR3 sequences listed, approximately 15% are singletons. Sequencing was done on a sample of a population of CD138-negative cells sorted from bone marrow. These receptors came from a donor aged 40 or older with multiple myeloma.

This clonotype was seen repeatedly, ten times or more. The rearrangement joins TRBV11-3 to TRBJ2-1, with D unclear. Trimming removed 1 base at V and 0 bases at J, with 10 bases between. Germline V CDR1 and CDR2: SGHNT, YENEEA. The CDR3 length is 16 residues. The CDR3 region has the DNA TGTGCCAGCAGCTTAGCCCCCCTGAGCTCCTACAATGAGCAGTTCTTC. Its protein is CASSLAPLSSYNEQFF.

This clonotype was detected many times. V and J are TRBV7-9 and TRBJ1-5; no clear D gene. The V gene's germline CDR1 is SEHNR and CDR2 FQNEAQ (reference sequence). CDR3 length: 13 residues. The V and J ends lost 0 bases and 9 bases respectively, with 9 bases between them. The CDR3 DNA sequence: TGTGCCAGCAGCTTAGCATCTGCCGGGCCCCAGCATTTT. Amino acid sequence: CASSLASAGPQHF.

This clonotype was counted many times. V gene TRBV14 combines with J gene TRBJ2-3; 13 bases line up with TRBD2. This CDR3 region has 18 residues. In germline, CDR1 is SGHDN, CDR2 FVKESK. J was trimmed by 4 bases and V by 4 bases; bases with no gene match: 11. The CDR3, as DNA: TGTGCCAGCAGCCGGACTAGCGGGAGAAAGAGGATCGCAGATACGCAGTATTTT. Residues: CASSRTSGRKRIADTQYF.

This clonotype was detected ten times or more. The rearrangement links TRBV29-1 to TRBJ2-1; no clear D. The length of the CDR3 is 12 residues. Looked up from germline, CDR1 is SQVTM and CDR2 is ANQGSEA. The V and J ends lost 4 bases and 0 bases respectively, with 4 bases between them. The CDR3 region has the DNA TGCAGCGTTGCAAGCTCCTACAATGAGCAGTTCTTC. The encoded protein is CSVASSYNEQFF.

The sample holds many counts of this clonotype. The CDR3 protein is CASRTGGAEGTEAFF. The CDR3 bases are TGTGCCAGCAGGACAGGGGGCGCGGAGGGCACTGAAGCTTTCTTT. The J gene is TRBJ1-1, the V gene TRBV28, with 10 bases aligning to TRBD1. Trimming took 6 bases from V and 4 from J; bases not matched to a gene: 8. This CDR3 is 15 amino acids long. Per the germline V gene, CDR1 is MDHEN and CDR2 is SYDVKM.

This clonotype was detected ten times or more. This chain joins TRBV10-3 and TRBJ2-7; D is uncertain. This CDR3 has 15 residues. Per germline, CDR1 ENHRY and CDR2 SYGVKD. V was clipped by 4 bases and J by 0 bases, with 13 bases between them. The CDR3 loop reads CAISGSGSGSYEQYF. The DNA of the CDR3 is TGTGCCATCAGTGGGAGTGGGTCCGGCTCCTACGAGCAGTACTTC.

The table lists this clonotype with many counts. V and J are TRBV4-1 and TRBJ1-4; D gene ambiguous. The CDR3 totals 16 residues. Germline loops: CDR1 MGHRA, CDR2 YSYEKL. V was trimmed by 0 bases and J by 4 bases, leaving 12 bases between them. CDR3 sequence (DNA): TGCGCCAGCAGCCAAGAGGGCACAGCCTTTAATGAAAAACTGTTTTTT. Translating it yields CASSQEGTAFNEKLFF.

This clonotype was counted many times. The chain couples TRBV4-1 to TRBJ1-5; 8 bases match TRBD1. Germline trimming cut 1 base from V and 2 bases from J; bases unmatched to any gene: 4. The CDR3 has 16 residues. Per the germline V gene, CDR1 is MGHRA and CDR2 is YSYEKL. CDR3 region: CASSQAQGAGNQPQHF. CDR3 DNA sequence: TGCGCCAGCAGCCAAGCGCAGGGGGCAGGCAATCAGCCCCAGCATTTT.

Details on this clonotype: Since a much larger clone is just one base distant, this may be a read error. This sequence joins TRBV5-5 and TRBJ2-1; 8 bases agree with TRBD2. From germline, CDR1 is SGHKS and CDR2 YYEKEE (reference sequence). The CDR3 spans 17 residues. The CDR3 nucleotides are TGTGCCAGCATCCGTGTAAGGAGGCTAGCGGGTTTGAATGAGCGGTTCTTC. Amino acid sequence: CASIRVRRLAGLNERFF. The full variable domain, rest sourced from reference TRBV5-5 and TRBJ2-1, is DAGVTQSPTHLIKTRGQQVTLRCSPISGHKSVSWYQQVLGQGPQFIFQYYEKEERGRGNFPDRFSARQFPNYSSELNVNALLLGDSALYLCASIRVRRLAGLNERFFGPGTRLTVL.

The chain has TRBV20-1 and TRBJ2-7; 8 bases match TRBD2. The CDR3 runs to 14 residues. Unmatched junction bases numbered 8, after V lost 5 bases and J lost 2 bases. Germline V lookup: CDR1 DFQATT, CDR2 SNEGSKA (reference sequence). In nucleotides, the CDR3 is TGCAGTGCTCCCCCTAGCGGGCCTGCCTACGAGCAGTACTTC. Its translation: CSAPPSGPAYEQYF.

This clonotype was found many times. The chain is built from TRBV7-2 and TRBJ1-1; D possibly corresponds to TRBD1 (6 bases). Trimming removed 5 bases at V and 0 bases at J, with 10 bases between. Germline loops: CDR1 SGHTA, CDR2 FQGNSA. This CDR3 contains 14 residues. CDR3 DNA: TGTGCCAGCAGCCAGCGGACAGTGAACACTGAAGCTTTCTTT. Its translation is CASSQRTVNTEAFF.

Many counts were recorded for this clonotype. The rearrangement joins TRBV6-4 to TRBJ2-1; D unresolved. Germline V gene lookup returns CDR1 MRHNA and CDR2 SNTAGT. There are 13 residues in the CDR3. Trimming removed 5 bases from V and 2 bases from J, with 7 bases in between. CDR3 nucleotides: TGTGCCAGCAGTATCGGCCCCTACAATGAGCAGTTCTTC. Amino acids: CASSIGPYNEQFF.

Many counts were recorded for this clonotype. CDR3: CASSYLAGALRSYNEQFF. CDR3 nucleotide sequence: TGTGCCAGCAGTTACTTAGCGGGTGCACTCCGCTCCTACAATGAGCAGTTCTTC. The chain recombines TRBV6-2 or TRBV6-3 with TRBJ2-1, with 7 bases lining up with TRBD2. The junction had 9 bases not matched to a gene; V was cut back by 1 base and J by 0 bases. The CDR3 length is 18 residues. From germline, CDR1 is MNHEY and CDR2 SVGEGT.

CDR3: CASSSPITGGVGYGANVLTF. CDR3 in DNA: TGTGCCAGCAGCTCCCCTATTACAGGGGGAGTAGGTTATGGGGCCAACGTCCTGACTTTC. The rearrangement uses TRBV7-6 and TRBJ2-6; 8 bases agree with TRBD1. The length of the CDR3 is 20 residues. V lost 4 bases and J lost 3; bases outside the gene matches: 17. Germline CDR1 reads SGHVS; CDR2 reads FNYEAQ. Using reference TRBV7-6 and TRBJ2-6 for the parts outside the CDR3, the full variable domain is GAGVSQSPRYKVTKRGQDVALRCDPISGHVSLYWYRQALGQGPEFLTYFNYEAQQDKSGLPNDRFSAERPEGSISTLTIQRTEQRDSAMYRCASSSPITGGVGYGANVLTFGAGSRLTVL.

This clonotype was recorded many times. The rearrangement uses TRBV7-2 and TRBJ1-5, with 8 bases identical to TRBD1. CDR3 size: 15 residues. CDR1 is SGHTA and CDR2 is FQGNSA in the germline V gene. The junction had 7 bases not matched to a gene; V was cut back by 5 bases and J by 4 bases. DNA for the CDR3: TGTGCCAGCAGCCGACAGGGGTCACGTAATCAGCCCCAGCATTTT. This gives the protein CASSRQGSRNQPQHF. The variable domain in full, completed from reference TRBV7-2 and TRBJ1-5, reads GAGVSQSPSNKVTEKGKDVELRCDPISGHTALYWYRQSLGQGLEFLIYFQGNSAPDKSGLPSDRFSAERTGGSVSTLTIQRTQQEDSAVYLCASSRQGSRNQPQHFGDGTRLSIL.

This clonotype has just one count. A much larger clone sits a single nucleotide away, making a read error possible. The chain employs TRBV27 and TRBJ1-1, with a possible D match to TRBD1 (6 bases). With 5 bases removed from V and 7 bases from J, the gap between germline ends came to 17 bases. This CDR3 has 14 amino acids. Germline V gene lookup returns CDR1 MNHEY and CDR2 SMNVEV (reference sequence). The CDR3 sequence: CASSTDGQYIEAFF. The CDR3 coding sequence is TGTGCCAGCAGTACCGATGGACAGTACATTGAAGCTTTCTTT.

This clonotype has a handful of counts. The chain links TRBV19 to TRBJ2-5; 7 bases fit TRBD1. Losses at the gene ends were 9 bases for V and 4 bases for J; bases not matched to a gene: 11. CDR3 length: 14 amino acids. Germline V gene lookup returns CDR1 LNHDA and CDR2 SQIVND (reference sequence). Written as DNA, the CDR3 is TGTGCCAGCAGAAGACAGGGCGCGCGAGAGACCCAGTACTTC. As protein: CASRRQGARETQYF.

There are a few counts of this clonotype. The rearrangement links TRBV7-9 to TRBJ2-5; D is uncertain. There are 15 residues in the CDR3. Germline assignment: CDR1 SEHNR and CDR2 FQNEAQ (reference sequence). The V end lost 3 bases, the J end lost 4 bases, and 15 bases lay between the germline ends. The CDR3 DNA sequence: TGTGCCAGCAGCTTGGCCCACATGAGTAGAGAGACCCAGTACTTC. Protein product: CASSLAHMSRETQYF.

A few counts support this clonotype. The chain employs TRBV28 and TRBJ2-1, with D possibly TRBD2 on 5 matching bases. CDR1 and CDR2 (germline): MDHEN, SYDVKM. V lost 6 bases and J lost 5, with 14 bases in between. The length of the CDR3 is 14 residues. Written as DNA, the CDR3 is TGTGCCAGCAGCCTTACGGGGAGACACAATGAGCAGTTCTTC. Translating it yields CASSLTGRHNEQFF.

In regard to this clonotype: A much larger clone lies one base from this, so it may be a read error. V is TRBV18 and J is TRBJ1-5; D call uncertain. CDR3 length: 14 residues. Germline CDR1 is KGHSH and CDR2 is LQKENI. CDR3 sequence: CSSSKTDSNQPQHF. CDR3 in DNA: TGTTCCAGCTCAAAAACAGATAGCAATCAGCCCCAGCATTTT.

Concerning this clonotype itself: One end of the junction does not line up with germline, which may come from a read error. The chain uses TRBV28 and TRBJ2-1; 10 bases align to TRBD2. Germline V gives CDR1 MDHEN, CDR2 SYDVKM. The CDR3 is made up of 15 amino acids. CDR3 amino acids: CASSPSGSSYNEQLF. The CDR3 nucleotides are TGTGCCAGCAGTCCTAGCGGGAGCTCCTACAATGAGCAACTCTTC.

This clonotype was observed at least ten times. The V and J genes are TRBV6-5 and TRBJ2-7; TRBD2 is a possible D gene (5 bases). Trimming shortened V by 0 bases and J by 4 bases, and 22 bases separated the two germline ends. Per germline, CDR1 MNHEY and CDR2 SVGAGI. The CDR3 loop spans 18 amino acids. The CDR3 protein is CASSYSRIGVALPYEQYF. CDR3 DNA sequence: TGTGCCAGCAGTTACTCGAGAATAGGTGTAGCGCTCCCGTACGAGCAGTACTTC.